The clone carrying this TCR beta chain has more than one count but fewer than ten. The antigen is unknown. TCRdb redid the calling of the reads with MiXCR, one entry per CDR3 protein. The sample includes some 680,000 distinct CDR3 sequences, 35% to 40% of them seen just once. This entry is derived from a study of T cell repertoires in cytomegalovirus infection. Study-wide findings and caveats: What dominated the ex vivo response were HLA-C-restricted CMV-specific TCR beta clonotypes.

This CDR3 comprises 15 residues. The germline V gene encodes CDR1 SGDLS and CDR2 YYNGEE. Trimming removed 0 bases from V and 0 bases from J, with 7 bases in between. The source is a human donor in good health (CMV status not recorded). Some clones in this sample may be carry-over from other donors' samples. The sequencing sample was made of PBMCs. The rearrangement uses TRBV9 and TRBJ1-3; D is ambiguous. CDR3 sequence reads: CASSVAGSSGNTIYF. In DNA, the CDR3 is TGTGCCAGCAGCGTAGCTGGCAGCTCTGGAAACACCATATATTTT.